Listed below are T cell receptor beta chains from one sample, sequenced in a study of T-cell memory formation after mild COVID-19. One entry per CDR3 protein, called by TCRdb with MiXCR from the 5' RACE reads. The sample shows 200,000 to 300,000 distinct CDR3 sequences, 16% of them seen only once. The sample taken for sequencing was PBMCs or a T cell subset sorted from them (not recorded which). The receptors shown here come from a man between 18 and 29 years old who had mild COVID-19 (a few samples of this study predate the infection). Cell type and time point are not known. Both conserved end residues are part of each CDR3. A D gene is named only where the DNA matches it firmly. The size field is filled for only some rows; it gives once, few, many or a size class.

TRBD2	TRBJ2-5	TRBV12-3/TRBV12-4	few	TGTGCCAGCAGTCCCGGGGGGACCATGCGAGAGACCCAGTACTTC	CASSPGGTMRETQYF
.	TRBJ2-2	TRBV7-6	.	TGTGCCAGCAGCTTATATCCGACGAACACCGGGGAGCTGTTTTTT	CASSLYPTNTGELFF
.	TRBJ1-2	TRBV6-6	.	TGTGCCAGCAGTTTCTCCCGCAGGGACTATGGCTACACCTTC	CASSFSRRDYGYTF
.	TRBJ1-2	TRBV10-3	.	TGTGCCACTTCCGGACAGTACTATGGCTACACCTTC	CATSGQYYGYTF
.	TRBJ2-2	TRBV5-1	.	TGCGCCAGCAGCTTTAATAGCGGTCTCACCGGGGAGCTGTTTTTT	CASSFNSGLTGELFF
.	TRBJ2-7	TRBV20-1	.	TGCAGTGCTAGAGATAGGTCCGGGGGTTACGAGCAGTACTTC	CSARDRSGGYEQYF
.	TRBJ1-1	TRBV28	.	TGTGCCAGTCAAGGAAGCTATCGCAACACTGAAGCTTTCTTT	CASQGSYRNTEAFF
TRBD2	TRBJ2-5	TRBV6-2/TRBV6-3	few	TGTGCCAGCAGTTACTCGATCGCCCTAGCGGGGGGGCTGTACCAAGAGACCCAGTACTTC	CASSYSIALAGGLYQETQYF
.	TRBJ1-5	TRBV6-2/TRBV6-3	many	TGTGCCAGCAGGACCCTCGGGGACCAGCCCCAGCATTTT	CASRTLGDQPQHF
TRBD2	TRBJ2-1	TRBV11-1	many	TGTGCCAGCAGCTCACCAAGGCCCGGGACAGATCTAGCGGGGACTTACAATGAGCAGTTCTTC	CASSSPRPGTDLAGTYNEQFF
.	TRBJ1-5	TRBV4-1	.	TGCGCCAGCAGCCAAGATCGTTCGGTGAACAATCAGCCCCAGCATTTT	CASSQDRSVNNQPQHF
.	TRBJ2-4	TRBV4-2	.	TGTGCCAGCAGCCAAGAATCAGGGAAAAACATTCAGTACTTC	CASSQESGKNIQYF
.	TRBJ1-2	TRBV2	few	TGTGCCAGCACCAGAGTGTCTCCACGCTACACCTTC	CASTRVSPRYTF